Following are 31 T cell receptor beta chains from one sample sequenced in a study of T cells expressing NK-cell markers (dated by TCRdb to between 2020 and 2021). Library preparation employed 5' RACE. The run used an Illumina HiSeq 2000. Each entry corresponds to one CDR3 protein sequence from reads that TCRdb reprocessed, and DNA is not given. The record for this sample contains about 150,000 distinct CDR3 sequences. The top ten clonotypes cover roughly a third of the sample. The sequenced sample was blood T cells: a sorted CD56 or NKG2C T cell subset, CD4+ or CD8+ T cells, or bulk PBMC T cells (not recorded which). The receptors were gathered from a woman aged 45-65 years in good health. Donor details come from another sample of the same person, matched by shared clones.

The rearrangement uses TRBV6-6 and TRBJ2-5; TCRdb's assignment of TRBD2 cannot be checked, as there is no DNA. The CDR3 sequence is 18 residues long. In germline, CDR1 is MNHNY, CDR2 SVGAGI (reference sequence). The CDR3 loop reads CASSYPTLAGGGKETQYF.

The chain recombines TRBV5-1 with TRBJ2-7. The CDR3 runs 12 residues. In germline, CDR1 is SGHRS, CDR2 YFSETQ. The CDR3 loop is CASSLDGDEQYF.

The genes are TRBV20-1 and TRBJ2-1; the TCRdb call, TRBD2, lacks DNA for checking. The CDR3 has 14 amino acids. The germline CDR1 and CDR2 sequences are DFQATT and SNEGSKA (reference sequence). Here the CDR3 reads CSASIAGGYNEQFF.

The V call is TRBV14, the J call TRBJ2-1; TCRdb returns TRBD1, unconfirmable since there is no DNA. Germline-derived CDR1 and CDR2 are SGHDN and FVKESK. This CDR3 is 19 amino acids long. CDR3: CASSPNKISGQGTYNEQFF.

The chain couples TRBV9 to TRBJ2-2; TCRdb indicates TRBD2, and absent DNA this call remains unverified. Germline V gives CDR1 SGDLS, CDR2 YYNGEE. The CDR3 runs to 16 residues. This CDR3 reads CASSEPGLARTGELFF.

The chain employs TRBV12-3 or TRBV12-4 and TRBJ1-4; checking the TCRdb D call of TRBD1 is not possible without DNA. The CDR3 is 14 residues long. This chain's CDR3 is CASRHGTESEKLFF.

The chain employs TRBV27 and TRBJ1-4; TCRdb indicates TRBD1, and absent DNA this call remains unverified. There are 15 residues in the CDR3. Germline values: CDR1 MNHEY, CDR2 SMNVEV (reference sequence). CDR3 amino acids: CASSLAQGSSGKLFF.

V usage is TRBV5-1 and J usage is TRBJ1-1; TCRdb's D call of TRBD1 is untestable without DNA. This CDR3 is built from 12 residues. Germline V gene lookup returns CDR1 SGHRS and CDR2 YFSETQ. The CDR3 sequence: CASMDGDTEAFF.

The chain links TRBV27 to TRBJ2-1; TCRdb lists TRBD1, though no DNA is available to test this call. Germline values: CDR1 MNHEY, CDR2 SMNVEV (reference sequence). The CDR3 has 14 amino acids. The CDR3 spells CATQWGAQGNEQFF.

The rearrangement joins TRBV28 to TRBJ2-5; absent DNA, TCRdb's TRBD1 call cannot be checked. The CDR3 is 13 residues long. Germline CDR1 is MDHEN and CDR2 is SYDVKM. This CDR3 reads CASRPDGAETQYF.

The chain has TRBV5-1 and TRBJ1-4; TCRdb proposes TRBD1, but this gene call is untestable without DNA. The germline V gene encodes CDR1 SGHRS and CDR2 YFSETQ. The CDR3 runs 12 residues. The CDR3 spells CASSLGGEKLFF.

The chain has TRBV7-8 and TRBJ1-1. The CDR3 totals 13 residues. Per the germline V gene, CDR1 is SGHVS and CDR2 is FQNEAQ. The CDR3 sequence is CASRPDQETEAFF.

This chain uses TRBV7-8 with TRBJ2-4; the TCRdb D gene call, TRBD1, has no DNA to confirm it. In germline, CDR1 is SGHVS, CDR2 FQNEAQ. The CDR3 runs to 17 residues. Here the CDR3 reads CASSPSTGSIAKNIQYF.

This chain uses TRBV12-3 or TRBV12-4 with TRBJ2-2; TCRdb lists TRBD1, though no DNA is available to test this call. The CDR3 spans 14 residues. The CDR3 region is CASRMGGGNGELFF.

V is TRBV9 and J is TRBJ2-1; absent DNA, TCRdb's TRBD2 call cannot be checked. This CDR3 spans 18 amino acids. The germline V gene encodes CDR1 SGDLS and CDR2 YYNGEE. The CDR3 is CASSPGTSGTVSYNEQFF.

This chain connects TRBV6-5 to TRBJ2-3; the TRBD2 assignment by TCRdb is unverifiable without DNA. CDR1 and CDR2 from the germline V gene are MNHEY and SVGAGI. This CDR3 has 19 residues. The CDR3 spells CASSYRSWTSGRSTDTQYF.

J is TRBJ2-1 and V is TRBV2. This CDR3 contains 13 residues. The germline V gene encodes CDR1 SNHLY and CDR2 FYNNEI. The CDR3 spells CASNAGSYNEQFF.

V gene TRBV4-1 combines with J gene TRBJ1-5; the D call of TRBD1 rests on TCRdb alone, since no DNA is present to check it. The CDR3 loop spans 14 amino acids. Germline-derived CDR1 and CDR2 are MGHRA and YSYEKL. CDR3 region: CASSQGSGAQPQHF.

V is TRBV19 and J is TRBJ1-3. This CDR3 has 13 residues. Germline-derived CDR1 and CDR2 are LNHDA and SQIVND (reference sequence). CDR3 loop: CASSSVTGNTIYF.

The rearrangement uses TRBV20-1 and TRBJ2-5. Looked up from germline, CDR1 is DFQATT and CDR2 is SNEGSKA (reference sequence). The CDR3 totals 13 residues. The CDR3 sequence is CSASEILQETQYF.

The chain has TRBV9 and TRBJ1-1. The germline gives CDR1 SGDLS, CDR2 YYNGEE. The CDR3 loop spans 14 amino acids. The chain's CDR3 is CASSVQERGTEAFF.

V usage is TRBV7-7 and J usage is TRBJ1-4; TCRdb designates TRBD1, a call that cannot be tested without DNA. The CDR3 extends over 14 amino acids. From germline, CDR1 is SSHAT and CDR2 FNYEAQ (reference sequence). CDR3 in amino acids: CASSRNDRGEKLFF.

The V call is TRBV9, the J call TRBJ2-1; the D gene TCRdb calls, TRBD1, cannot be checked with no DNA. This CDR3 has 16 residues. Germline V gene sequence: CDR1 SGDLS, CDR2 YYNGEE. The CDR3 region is CASSVFAGASGGEQFF.

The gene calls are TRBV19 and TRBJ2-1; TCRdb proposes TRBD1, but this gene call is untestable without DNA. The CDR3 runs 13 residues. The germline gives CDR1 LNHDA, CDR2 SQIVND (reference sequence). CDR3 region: CASSPPPPNEQFF.

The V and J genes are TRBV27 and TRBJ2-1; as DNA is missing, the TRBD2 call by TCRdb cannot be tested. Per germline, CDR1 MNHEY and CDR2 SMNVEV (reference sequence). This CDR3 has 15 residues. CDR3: CASSLSAGGSNEQFF.

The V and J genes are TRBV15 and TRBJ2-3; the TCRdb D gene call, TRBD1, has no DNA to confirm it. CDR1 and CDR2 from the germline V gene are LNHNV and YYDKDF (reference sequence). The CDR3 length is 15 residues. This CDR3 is CATSPTRDGTDTQYF.

The CDR3 sequence: CASSLGQGGGELFF. The chain has TRBV7-6 and TRBJ2-2; no DNA is available, so the TRBD1 call from TCRdb remains unchecked. The CDR3 runs 14 residues. From germline, CDR1 is SGHVS and CDR2 FNYEAQ.

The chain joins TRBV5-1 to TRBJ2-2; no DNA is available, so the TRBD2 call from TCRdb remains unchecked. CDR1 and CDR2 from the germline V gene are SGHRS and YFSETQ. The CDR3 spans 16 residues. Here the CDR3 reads CASSPREVTGTGELFF.

Here the CDR3 reads CASSLVGDYEQYF. The V and J genes are TRBV5-1 and TRBJ2-7; TCRdb selects TRBD1, and the lack of DNA leaves this call unchecked. CDR1 is SGHRS, CDR2 YFSETQ, per germline. The CDR3 has 13 amino acids.

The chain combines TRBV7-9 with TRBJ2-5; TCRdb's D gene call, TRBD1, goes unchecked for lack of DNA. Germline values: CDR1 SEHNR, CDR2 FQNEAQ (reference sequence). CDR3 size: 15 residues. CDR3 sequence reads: CASSFGTAAQETQYF.

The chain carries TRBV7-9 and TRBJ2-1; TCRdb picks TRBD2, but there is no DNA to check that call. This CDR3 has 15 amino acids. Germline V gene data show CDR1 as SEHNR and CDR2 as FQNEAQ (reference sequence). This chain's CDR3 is CASGLAGGKDNEQFF. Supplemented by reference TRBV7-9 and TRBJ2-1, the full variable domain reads DTGVSQNPRHKITKRGQNVTFRCDPISEHNRLYWYRQTLGQGPEFLTYFQNEAQLEKSRLLSDRFSAERPKGSFSTLEIQRTEQGDSAMYLCASGLAGGKDNEQFFGPGTRLTVL.